These 30 T cell receptor beta chains came from one sample sequenced in a study of vaccination effects on CD4 cells after COVID-19. These TCRs are of unknown antigen specificity. ViraFEST expansion of antigen-specific CD4+ T cells with viral peptide pools preceded sequencing. The culture ran for about eleven days before CD4+ T cells were isolated. The participants, recipients of two vaccine doses, got either BNT162b2 or mRNA-1273. The protocol was immunoSEQ multiplex PCR, while the TCRdb copy is restricted to in-frame clones and leaves out a portion. Here the sample spans about 60,000 clones, about 73% being singletons. The sample was CD4+ T cells from PBMCs cultured with HCoV-OC43 spike peptides, taken after COVID-19 vaccination. Subset of the sample: HCoV-OC43 spike overlapping peptide pool stimulation. All receptors come from a human donor who received a COVID-19 vaccine.

The V and J genes are TRBV12-3 or TRBV12-4 and TRBJ2-1; 8 nucleotides align to TRBD2. This CDR3 contains 12 residues. V lost 8 bases, J lost 8 bases, and 5 bases stayed unmatched. CDR3 DNA: TGTGCCAGCGGTCGGCGGGGGGATGAGCAGTTCTTC. Amino acid sequence: CASGRRGDEQFF.

This clone has a single count. The chain combines TRBV2 with TRBJ2-7, with a tentative D call TRBD1 (6 bases). Germline V gene lookup returns CDR1 SNHLY and CDR2 FYNNEI. V gave up 6 bases and J gave up 1 base, with 13 bases separating them. This CDR3 region has 14 residues. CDR3 region: CASRGTLVSYEQYV. The CDR3 DNA reads as TGTGCCAGCAGGGGGACACTGGTATCCTACGAGCAGTACGTC.

This clone is medium-sized (0.01 to 0.1%). This chain joins TRBV19 and TRBJ1-6; no clear D gene. This CDR3 has 15 amino acids. V was trimmed by 6 bases and J by 6 bases, leaving 15 bases between them. From germline, CDR1 is LNHDA and CDR2 SQIVND (reference sequence). The chain's CDR3 is CASSNKGGFNSPLHF. CDR3 sequence (DNA): TGTGCCAGTAGCAACAAGGGAGGATTTAATTCACCCCTCCACTTT.

The J gene is TRBJ2-3, the V gene TRBV5-1, with a tentative D call TRBD1 (6 bases). Looked up from germline, CDR1 is SGHRS and CDR2 is YFSETQ. Trimming took off 4 bases at V and 2 bases at J, with 11 bases between the two ends. The CDR3 contains 14 residues. The CDR3 spells CASSHQGITDTQYF. For the CDR3, the DNA is TGCGCCAGCAGCCATCAGGGGATCACAGATACGCAGTATTTT.

V usage is TRBV25-1 and J usage is TRBJ1-2; possible D gene TRBD1, 6 bases. The CDR3 has 14 amino acids. V shed 5 bases and J shed 0 bases, with 10 bases lying between them. Germline V gene lookup returns CDR1 MGHDK and CDR2 SYGVNS. Here the CDR3 DNA reads TGTGCCAGCAGTAGGGGGTCGGCTAACTATGGCTACACCTTC. Protein sequence: CASSRGSANYGYTF.

This clone was counted a single time. The chain recombines TRBV5-8 with TRBJ2-7, with D unresolved. The V gene's germline CDR1 is SGHTS and CDR2 YDEGEE. The V end was cut by 2 bases, the J end by 3 bases, with 6 bases between. The CDR3 loop spans 12 amino acids. The CDR3 nucleotides read TGTGCCAGCAGCTTTGGTGGCTACGAGCAGTACGTC. This encodes CASSFGGYEQYV.

The V call is TRBV2, the J call TRBJ1-4; D remains ambiguous. The CDR3 consists of 13 residues. V dropped 7 bases and J dropped 2 bases, with 8 bases sitting between them. In germline, CDR1 is SNHLY, CDR2 FYNNEI. The CDR3 DNA reads TGTGCCAGCAACCTCCGGACTAATGAAAAACTGTTTTTT. Residues: CASNLRTNEKLFF.

The J gene is TRBJ1-1, the V gene TRBV4-1, with a tentative D call TRBD1 (6 bases). Germline CDR1 MGHRA, CDR2 YSYEKL. V lost 6 bases to trimming and J lost 3 bases, with 17 bases between them. The CDR3 has 15 residues. The CDR3 reads CASRKSGGMDTEAFF. The CDR3 region has the DNA TGCGCCAGCAGAAAGTCCGGGGGCATGGACACTGAAGCTTTCTTT.

This chain links TRBV7-3 with TRBJ2-3, with D tentatively TRBD1 (5 bases). With 5 bases removed from V and 2 bases from J, the gap between germline ends came to 11 bases. CDR1 and CDR2 from the germline V gene are SGHTA and FQGTGA. This CDR3 is built from 14 residues. CDR3 in amino acids: CASSMGRNTDTQYF. The CDR3 DNA follows: TGTGCCAGCAGCATGGGGCGGAACACAGATACGCAGTATTTT.

This clone was seen only a few times. V and J are TRBV18 and TRBJ1-5; D is unclear. This CDR3 contains 13 residues. Trimming removed 4 bases from V and 1 base from J, with 5 bases in between. Germline CDR1 and CDR2: KGHSH and LQKENI. The CDR3 is CASSRDSNQPQHF. CDR3 DNA sequence: TGTGCCAGCTCACGAGACAGCAATCAGCCCCAGCATTTT.

The chain uses TRBV30 and TRBJ2-5, with TRBD2 matching over 9 bases. J gave up 4 bases and V 0 bases, and 6 bases lay outside the gene matches. The V gene's germline CDR1 is GTSNPN and CDR2 SVGIG (reference sequence). The CDR3 sequence is 15 residues long. The CDR3 coding sequence is TGTGCCTGGAGTGTAGATGCGGGGGGGATAGAGACCCAGTACTTC. Its translation is CAWSVDAGGIETQYF.

The CDR3 sequence: CASSSGGDLKETQYF. CDR3 nucleotide sequence: TGTGCCAGCAGTTCTGGGGGGGACCTCAAAGAGACCCAGTACTTC. The J gene is TRBJ2-5, the V gene TRBV28; 7 bases align to TRBD2. Germline V gene lookup returns CDR1 MDHEN and CDR2 SYDVKM. This CDR3 comprises 15 residues. V shed 4 bases, J shed 3 bases, and the junction held 8 bases outside the gene matches.

V gene TRBV10-2 combines with J gene TRBJ2-6; 8 nucleotides line up with TRBD1. V gave up 9 bases and J gave up 4 bases; unmatched junction bases: 14. The CDR3 covers 17 residues. Looked up from germline, CDR1 is WSHSY and CDR2 is SAAADI. CDR3 amino acids: CASLRTGSRAGANVLTF. Here the CDR3 DNA reads TGCGCCAGTTTAAGGACAGGGTCTCGGGCGGGGGCCAACGTCCTGACTTTC.

The V gene is TRBV6-6, the J gene TRBJ2-6; D may match TRBD1 or TRBD2 (5 bases each). From germline, CDR1 is MNHNY and CDR2 SVGAGI (reference sequence). CDR3 size: 17 residues. V dropped 5 bases and J dropped 4 bases, with 18 bases sitting between them. Here the CDR3 DNA reads TGTGCCAGCAGTCGGGGACGGGATGTTGGAGGGGCCAACGTCCTGACTTTC. It translates to CASSRGRDVGGANVLTF.

In DNA form, the CDR3 reads TGTGCCAGCAGCCCACAGGGGGGTGGCACTGAAGCTTTCTTT. Translating it yields CASSPQGGGTEAFF. This chain links TRBV7-3 with TRBJ1-1, with TRBD1 identical over 8 bases. The CDR3 spans 14 residues. Germline CDR1 reads SGHTA; CDR2 reads FQGTGA. V was clipped by 5 bases and J by 4 bases; unmatched bases: 6.

This clone appeared once. The chain links TRBV5-1 to TRBJ1-5; tentative D call: TRBD1 (5 bases). Looked up from germline, CDR1 is SGHRS and CDR2 is YFSETQ. The germline V and J ends were trimmed by 4 bases and 5 bases, with 13 bases remaining between them. This CDR3 is 14 amino acids long. CDR3 nucleotides: TGCGCCAGCAGCCCTATGGGGCTCGATCAGCCCCAGCATTTT. Its translation is CASSPMGLDQPQHF. The whole variable domain, filled in from reference TRBV5-1 and TRBJ1-5, reads KAGVTQTPRYLIKTRGQQVTLSCSPISGHRSVSWYQQTPGQGLQFLFEYFSETQRNKGNFPGRFSGRQFSNSRSEMNVSTLELGDSALYLCASSPMGLDQPQHFGDGTRLSIL.

The chain has TRBV7-9 and TRBJ1-2; TRBD1 matches 7 bases. The V and J ends lost 2 bases and 2 bases, in that order; junction bases with no gene match: 5. Germline CDR1 is SEHNR and CDR2 is FQNEAQ (reference sequence). The CDR3 spans 15 residues. CDR3 region: CASSLIEQGNYGYTF. The CDR3 DNA reads as TGTGCCAGCAGCTTAATCGAACAGGGGAACTATGGCTACACCTTC.

V gene TRBV2 combines with J gene TRBJ2-5, with 10 bases fitting TRBD2. The CDR3 consists of 13 residues. With V trimmed by 6 bases and J by 5 bases, 3 bases remained unmatched. The germline gives CDR1 SNHLY, CDR2 FYNNEI. The CDR3 is CASRTSGRETQYF. DNA for the CDR3: TGTGCCAGCAGGACTAGCGGGCGGGAGACCCAGTACTTC.

This clone has a single count. V is TRBV15 and J is TRBJ1-5; 7 bases agree with TRBD1. This CDR3 comprises 15 residues. The germline CDR1 and CDR2 sequences are LNHNV and YYDKDF (reference sequence). J lost 2 bases, V lost 5 bases, and 6 bases had no gene match. CDR3 nucleotide sequence: TGTGCCACCAGCCCAACAGGGGTTCGCAATCAGCCCCAGCATTTT. Translating it yields CATSPTGVRNQPQHF.

The rearrangement links TRBV18 to TRBJ2-3; D remains ambiguous. Trimming stripped 0 bases from V and 3 bases from J, with 4 bases between. CDR1 and CDR2 (germline): KGHSH, LQKENI. The CDR3 extends over 13 amino acids. Written as DNA, the CDR3 is TGTGCCAGCTCACCACCCGGGACAGATACGCAGTATTTT. The encoded protein is CASSPPGTDTQYF.

A single count supports this clone. V usage is TRBV10-3 and J usage is TRBJ1-2; 9 nucleotides agree with TRBD1. V lost 3 bases, J lost 3 bases, and 2 bases stayed unmatched. Germline lookup yields CDR1 ENHRY and CDR2 SYGVKD. The CDR3 runs to 14 residues. The CDR3 nucleotides read TGTGCCATCAGTGAACAGGGGGCGTACTATGGCTACACCTTC. Translated, it gives CAISEQGAYYGYTF.

The chain employs TRBV29-1 and TRBJ1-2; unclear D gene. This CDR3 comprises 13 residues. The V and J ends lost 3 bases and 4 bases respectively, with 12 bases between them. Germline CDR1 is SQVTM and CDR2 is ANQGSEA. The CDR3 reads CSVDWVSGYGYTF. DNA of the CDR3: TGCAGCGTTGATTGGGTGTCGGGCTATGGCTACACCTTC. The whole variable domain, remainder taken from reference TRBV29-1 and TRBJ1-2, is SAVISQKPSRDICQRGTSLTIQCQVDSQVTMMFWYRQQPGQSLTLIATANQGSEATYESGFVIDKFPISRPNLTFSTLTVSNMSPEDSSIYLCSVDWVSGYGYTFGSGTRLTVV.

The chain recombines TRBV4-3 with TRBJ1-4; no firm D call. Trimming stripped 2 bases from V and 0 bases from J, with 19 bases between. CDR1 is LGHNA, CDR2 YSLEER, per germline. CDR3 length: 19 amino acids. The DNA for the CDR3 is TGCGCCAGCAGCCAAAGGCTAGGCGGCCTTAACCCAACTAATGAAAAACTGTTTTTT. Protein sequence: CASSQRLGGLNPTNEKLFF.

V gene TRBV3-1 (or the pseudogene TRBV3-2) combines with J gene TRBJ2-3; 8 bases are a match to TRBD1. V was pared by 4 bases and J by 5 bases, with 5 bases of the junction left unmatched. This CDR3 has 14 residues. Germline CDR1 reads LGHDT; CDR2 reads YNNKEL (reference sequence). CDR3 in amino acids: CASSLTGVGDTQYF. The CDR3 DNA sequence: TGTGCCAGCAGCCTGACAGGGGTTGGAGATACGCAGTATTTT.

The rearrangement joins TRBV10-3 to TRBJ2-3; 7 nucleotides line up with TRBD2. The V gene end was trimmed by 10 bases and the J gene end by 0 bases; junction bases not matched to a gene: 7. Germline assignment: CDR1 ENHRY and CDR2 SYGVKD. The CDR3 is made up of 14 amino acids. The CDR3, as DNA: TGTGCCACCAGAGGGAGGGCCAGCACAGATACGCAGTATTTT. Translation gives CATRGRASTDTQYF.

This clone was observed a single time. The chain couples TRBV28 to TRBJ2-7, with D unclear. Germline CDR1 reads MDHEN; CDR2 reads SYDVKM. The V and J ends lost 4 bases and 3 bases respectively, with 10 bases between them. This CDR3 is 13 amino acids long. CDR3 DNA sequence: TGTGCCAGCAGTTCCCCCTCTAGCTACGAGCAGTACGTC. Translation: CASSSPSSYEQYV.

The sample holds a few counts of this clone. The chain carries TRBV10-3 and TRBJ1-2, with D tentatively TRBD1 (6 bases). The CDR3 has 15 amino acids. In germline, CDR1 is ENHRY, CDR2 SYGVKD. Trimming pared 3 bases from V and 8 bases from J, leaving 19 bases between. Here the CDR3 reads CAISDPGHPSSGYTF. CDR3 nucleotide sequence: TGTGCCATCAGTGATCCGGGACATCCGTCAAGCGGCTACACCTTC.

V gene TRBV6-5 combines with J gene TRBJ2-1; 8 nucleotides align to TRBD1. Trimming removed 6 bases from V and 7 bases from J; junction bases left unmatched: 11. The CDR3 is made up of 15 amino acids. The germline CDR1 and CDR2 sequences are MNHEY and SVGAGI. CDR3 residues: CASSPRTGHSNEQFF. CDR3 nucleotides: TGTGCCAGCAGCCCCCGGACAGGGCATTCTAATGAGCAGTTCTTC.

This clone was seen a single time. This chain uses TRBV7-2 with TRBJ2-3; 9 nucleotides match TRBD2. The CDR3 consists of 17 residues. Germline values: CDR1 SGHTA, CDR2 FQGNSA. The trim removed 0 bases at V and 6 bases at J, leaving 10 bases unmatched. CDR3 DNA sequence: TGTGCCAGCAGCTTAGCCTCGCCGGGACTAGCATTGGATACGCAGTATTTT. Translation: CASSLASPGLALDTQYF.

V gene TRBV7-3 combines with J gene TRBJ2-7; 11 positions agree with TRBD1. Germline trimming cut 4 bases from V and 0 bases from J; bases unmatched to any gene: 5. CDR1 is SGHTA and CDR2 is FQGTGA in the germline V gene. The CDR3 has 16 residues. The CDR3 spells CASSSTGTGGSYEQYV. CDR3 coding DNA: TGTGCCAGCAGCTCAACCGGGACAGGGGGCTCCTACGAGCAGTACGTC.